The 19 T cell receptor beta chains in this list originate from one sample, sequenced in a study of blood T cell repertoires in COVID-19. This table comes from immunoSEQ multiplex PCR, and its TCRdb copy is limited to in-frame clones, with some not included. The sample has about 200,000 clones; around 84% are singletons. The sequencing input was peripheral blood. The receptors originated from a man older than 75 with acute or convalescent COVID-19.

This chain connects TRBV6-5 to TRBJ1-5, with 8 bases lining up with TRBD1. The CDR3 contains 12 residues. The V gene end was trimmed by 4 bases and the J gene end by 13 bases; junction bases not matched to a gene: 6. CDR1 is MNHEY and CDR2 is SVGAGI in the germline V gene. The CDR3 loop reads CASSLTGGTQHF. CDR3 in DNA: TGTGCCAGCAGTTTAACAGGGGGGACTCAGCATTTT.

The chain uses TRBV23-1 and TRBJ2-5, with D maybe TRBD2 (6 bases). TRBV23-1 is noted as an ORF with a role that remains uncertain. The CDR3 is 15 residues long. V was cut by 4 bases and J by 12 bases, with 24 bases left in between. DNA for the CDR3: TGCGCCAGCAGTCTCCGACTAGTTTTACGGATTGGCGAGTACTTC. Amino acid sequence: CASSLRLVLRIGEYF.

The chain carries TRBV5-1 and TRBJ2-1, with 8 positions matching TRBD2. With 0 bases clipped from V and 2 bases from J, the junction kept 7 bases outside the gene matches. This CDR3 contains 17 residues. Per germline, CDR1 SGHRS and CDR2 YFSETQ. In DNA form, the CDR3 reads TGCGCCAGCAGCTTGGAGGGAGGACTAGCCCCCTACAATGAGCAGTTCTTC. This gives the protein CASSLEGGLAPYNEQFF.

This clone was counted once. This chain uses TRBV12-3 or TRBV12-4 with TRBJ2-7; 8 bases are shared with TRBD1. The CDR3 is 12 amino acids. After removal of 6 bases from V and 7 bases from J, the junction contained 5 bases not matched to a gene. The CDR3 spells CASRKQGAEQYF. Here the CDR3 DNA reads TGTGCCAGCAGGAAGCAGGGGGCAGAGCAGTACTTC.

The J gene is TRBJ1-4, the V gene TRBV5-1; 11 nucleotides line up with TRBD1. Germline CDR1 and CDR2: SGHRS and YFSETQ. CDR3 length equals 16 residues. V lost 3 bases and J lost 1; bases outside the gene matches: 2. The CDR3 sequence is CASSWGQGGTNEKLFF. CDR3 nucleotides: TGCGCCAGCAGCTGGGGACAGGGGGGAACTAATGAAAAACTGTTTTTT.

The chain carries TRBV10-1 and TRBJ2-7; the match to TRBD2 covers 7 bases. V dropped 5 bases and J dropped 3; count of bases not matched to a gene: 4. The CDR3 contains 13 residues. Germline lookup yields CDR1 WNHNN and CDR2 SYGVQD (reference sequence). CDR3 nucleotides: TGCGCCAGCAGTAGCGGGGTTGGCTACGAGCAGTACTTC. Its translation is CASSSGVGYEQYF.

This rearrangement joins TRBV5-1 to TRBJ2-7; possible D gene TRBD2, 6 bases. Germline loops: CDR1 SGHRS, CDR2 YFSETQ. Trimming removed 5 bases from V and 7 bases from J, with 16 bases in between. This CDR3 spans 13 amino acids. The CDR3 coding sequence is TGCGCCAGCAGGGCGGGACTCGCGGGGGAGCAGTACTTC. Its protein is CASRAGLAGEQYF.

This sequence joins TRBV30 and TRBJ2-1; D is possibly TRBD1 (6 bases). This CDR3 region has 13 residues. Between the trimmed V and J ends, which lost 4 bases and 9 bases, there was a span of 16 bases. CDR1 is GTSNPN and CDR2 is SVGIG in the germline V gene (reference sequence). The chain's CDR3 is CAWNGLRRGEQFF. In DNA, the CDR3 is TGTGCCTGGAATGGTCTACGCAGGGGTGAGCAGTTCTTC.

V and J are TRBV13 and TRBJ2-7, with 7 bases aligning to TRBD1. This CDR3 has 12 amino acids. From germline, CDR1 is PRHDT and CDR2 FYEKMQ (reference sequence). V lost 6 bases and J lost 3; bases outside the gene matches: 2. The chain's CDR3 is CASRRQGYEQYV. The CDR3 nucleotides are TGTGCCAGCAGACGACAGGGCTACGAGCAGTACGTC.

As regards this clone: At the DNA level, this CDR3 is encoded by other sequences in the same sample as well. V gene TRBV7-3 combines with J gene TRBJ2-3; a possible D gene is TRBD1 (6 bases). CDR3 length: 15 residues. V lost 5 bases to trimming and J lost 0 bases, with 12 bases between them. Per germline, CDR1 SGHTA and CDR2 FQGTGA. The CDR3 sequence is CASSPQTGSTDTQYF. Written as DNA, the CDR3 is TGTGCCAGCAGCCCCCAGACAGGAAGCACAGATACGCAGTATTTT.

This clone appeared a few times. J is TRBJ2-7 and V is TRBV7-2, with TRBD2 identical over 11 bases. Germline trimming cut 1 base from V and 0 bases from J; bases unmatched to any gene: 5. Germline V lookup: CDR1 SGHTA, CDR2 FQGNSA. The CDR3 length is 17 residues. The CDR3 is CASSLDPGLAASYEQYF. The DNA for the CDR3 is TGTGCCAGCAGCTTAGATCCGGGACTAGCGGCCTCCTACGAGCAGTACTTC.

This rearrangement joins TRBV11-2 to TRBJ2-7; no definite D call. Trimming took off 1 base at V and 6 bases at J, with 7 bases between the two ends. Germline values: CDR1 SGHAT, CDR2 FQNNGV. The CDR3 is made up of 12 amino acids. CDR3 loop: CASSLGGFEQYF. The CDR3 coding sequence is TGTGCCAGCAGCTTAGGAGGTTTCGAGCAGTACTTC.

This chain joins TRBV9 and TRBJ2-3, with D possibly matching TRBD2 (6 bases). Trimming cost V 0 bases and J 2 bases, with 16 bases left between them. This CDR3 has 17 residues. Germline loops: CDR1 SGDLS, CDR2 YYNGEE. The CDR3 DNA reads as TGTGCCAGCAGCGTAGCTCATGAGGCGGGGATCACAGATACGCAGTATTTT. It translates to CASSVAHEAGITDTQYF. Based on the CDR3 plus reference TRBV9 and TRBJ2-3, the full variable domain is DSGVTQTPKHLITATGQRVTLRCSPRSGDLSVYWYQQSLDQGLQFLIQYYNGEERAKGNILERFSAQQFPDLHSELNLSSLELGDSALYFCASSVAHEAGITDTQYFGPGTRLTVL.

This chain links TRBV27 with TRBJ1-2, with 8 bases that match TRBD1. The germline V gene has CDR1 MNHEY and CDR2 SMNVEV (reference sequence). Trimming at V came to 5 bases and at J to 5 bases, leaving 13 bases not matched to a gene. This CDR3 is 16 amino acids long. This CDR3 is CASSPTWTGPTYGYTF. In DNA, the CDR3 is TGTGCCAGCAGTCCCACGTGGACAGGGCCCACGTATGGCTACACCTTC.

V usage is TRBV7-9 and J usage is TRBJ2-7; D gene ambiguous. Trimming took off 1 base at V and 4 bases at J, with 11 bases between the two ends. The CDR3 spans 14 residues. The V gene's germline CDR1 is SEHNR and CDR2 FQNEAQ (reference sequence). The CDR3 spells CASSLDYTRYEQYF. DNA for the CDR3: TGTGCCAGCAGCTTAGATTATACCCGGTACGAGCAGTACTTC.

The rearrangement joins TRBV18 to TRBJ2-7; 9 bases map to TRBD1. The CDR3 extends over 14 amino acids. Germline-derived CDR1 and CDR2 are KGHSH and LQKENI. V was pared by 3 bases and J by 4 bases, with 4 bases of the junction left unmatched. CDR3 in amino acids: CASSPTGGEYEQYF. The DNA for the CDR3 is TGTGCCAGCTCACCTACAGGGGGCGAATACGAGCAGTACTTC. The variable domain in full, with the rest retrieved from reference TRBV18 and TRBJ2-7, is NAGVMQNPRHLVRRRGQEARLRCSPMKGHSHVYWYRQLPEEGLKFMVYLQKENIIDESGMPKERFSAEFPKEGPSILRIQQVVRGDSAAYFCASSPTGGEYEQYFGPGTRLTVT.

The chain combines TRBV5-1 with TRBJ2-2; D is unclear. The CDR3 extends over 13 amino acids. V lost 3 bases and J lost 1, with 4 bases in between. Germline V CDR1 and CDR2: SGHRS, YFSETQ. CDR3 amino acids: CASSSLNTGELFF. The CDR3 DNA sequence: TGCGCCAGCAGCTCCCTGAACACCGGGGAGCTGTTTTTT.

This chain links TRBV11-2 with TRBJ1-5; D not resolved. Trimming removed 0 bases at V and 0 bases at J, with 21 bases between. Looked up from germline, CDR1 is SGHAT and CDR2 is FQNNGV. The CDR3 spans 20 residues. The CDR3 protein is CASSLDPPVCSLYSNQPQHF. DNA of the CDR3: TGTGCCAGCAGCTTAGATCCGCCAGTATGTTCCCTTTATAGCAATCAGCCCCAGCATTTT.

This clone has just one count. The genes are TRBV15 and TRBJ2-2; the D is unclear. The CDR3 length is 15 residues. Trimming left V 1 base short and J 0 bases short, with 6 bases between. CDR1 and CDR2 (germline): LNHNV, YYDKDF (reference sequence). The CDR3 coding sequence is TGTGCCACCAGCAGAGTGCAGGCGAACACCGGGGAGCTGTTTTTT. Its translation: CATSRVQANTGELFF.